This is a list of T cell receptor beta chains from one sample in a study of cytomegalovirus exposure and HLA in healthy donors. The protocol was immunoSEQ multiplex PCR, while the TCRdb copy is restricted to in-frame clones and leaves out a portion. The table records approximately 120,000 clones, 69% of them present only once. The material sequenced was PBMCs. The receptors shown here come from a woman in her sixties or seventies in good health and CMV-seropositive. The CDR3 runs from the conserved cysteine through the conserved F or W. D genes are given only for firm matches. Not all rows give a size; the values are once, few, many and, for expanded clones, a class.

j_call	v_call	cdr3_length	clone_size	d_call	cdr3_nt	cdr3_aa
TRBJ2-2	TRBV6-5	14	NA	TRBD1	TGTGCCAGTAAACAAGGGGGCGCGACCGGGGAGCTGTTTTTT	CASKQGGATGELFF
TRBJ2-3	TRBV4-3	18	NA	TRBD1	TGCGCCAGCAGCCGGGACAGAAGTCGTTTAACTAGCACAGATACGCAGTATTTT	CASSRDRSRLTSTDTQYF
TRBJ2-1	TRBV29-1	14	NA	TRBD2	TGCAGCGTTGCGTGGGCGGGGGGGTACAATGAGCAGTTCTTC	CSVAWAGGYNEQFF
TRBJ2-7	TRBV5-1	14	NA	NA	TGCGCCAGCAGCTTGGGTGCGAGCGCCTACGAGCAGTACTTC	CASSLGASAYEQYF
TRBJ2-2	TRBV10-3	15	once	TRBD1	TGTGCCATCAGTGGGACAGGGGGCGATGTAGGGGAGCTGTTTTTT	CAISGTGGDVGELFF
TRBJ1-3	TRBV18	16	NA	NA	TGTGCCAGCTCACCACCGGGGACACTCTCTGGAAACACCATATATTTT	CASSPPGTLSGNTIYF
TRBJ2-1	TRBV30	12	NA	NA	TGTGCCTGGAGCCGGGGTCCGCATGAGCAGTTCTTC	CAWSRGPHEQFF
TRBJ2-3	TRBV7-3	16	NA	TRBD2	TGTGCCAGCAGCCCAAAGATCGGGGGGGCCGCAGATACGCAGTATTTT	CASSPKIGGAADTQYF
TRBJ2-7	TRBV6-6	15	NA	TRBD1	TGTGCCAGCAGTTACTCCACAGGGGGCAGCGCCGAGCAGTACTTC	CASSYSTGGSAEQYF
TRBJ1-1	TRBV11-2	15	NA	NA	TGTGCCAGCAGCTCAGGGATAAGGGAAAACACTGAAGCTTTCTTT	CASSSGIRENTEAFF
TRBJ1-1	TRBV5-1	15	NA	NA	TGCGCCAGCAGCTGGACAGTATTTTCGAACACTGAAGCTTTCTTT	CASSWTVFSNTEAFF
TRBJ1-6	TRBV14	14	few	TRBD1	TGTGCCAGCAGGGGGACAGGGGCTAATTCACCCCTCCACTTT	CASRGTGANSPLHF
TRBJ2-7	TRBV5-8	16	few	TRBD1	TGTGCCAGCAGCCCCTCTGGGACAGGGAACTCCTACGAGCAGTACTTC	CASSPSGTGNSYEQYF
TRBJ1-2	TRBV6-6	14	few	TRBD1	TGTGCCAGCACCGGACAGGGGCCTAGACTCGGCTACACCTTC	CASTGQGPRLGYTF
TRBJ2-7	TRBV11-2	13	NA	NA	TGTGCCAGCAGCCCGGAGAGCTCCTACGAGCAGTACTTC	CASSPESSYEQYF
TRBJ1-2	TRBV2	15	NA	NA	TGTGCCAGCAGTGAAATAAGGCAGGATCGCTATGGCTACACCTTC	CASSEIRQDRYGYTF
TRBJ1-6	TRBV6-1	14	NA	TRBD1	TGTGCCAGCACCTGGGGACAGGGGGGTTCACCCCTCCACTTT	CASTWGQGGSPLHF
TRBJ1-1	TRBV6-5	14	NA	NA	TGTGCCAGCAGTTTTGCAGGGTTGAACACTGAAGCTTTCTTT	CASSFAGLNTEAFF
TRBJ1-1	TRBV19	13	few	NA	TGTGCCAGTAGTCTTGGCCGAGGGGGTGAAGCTTTCTTT	CASSLGRGGEAFF
TRBJ1-2	TRBV7-9	15	few	TRBD1	TGTGCCAGCAGCCCCCTGACACAGGGGTTGTATGGCTACACCTTC	CASSPLTQGLYGYTF
TRBJ1-2	TRBV29-1	13	few	NA	TGCAGCGTTGCAGGGAAAGGCGACTATGGCTACACCTTC	CSVAGKGDYGYTF
TRBJ1-2	TRBV2	11	few	NA	TGTGCCAGCAGTTACAGCTATGGCTACACCTTC	CASSYSYGYTF
TRBJ1-4	TRBV2	14	few	NA	TGTGCCAGCAGCGCGACAGCAACTAATGAAAAACTGTTTTTT	CASSATATNEKLFF
TRBJ2-1	TRBV4-1	18	NA	TRBD1	TGCGCCAGCAGCCAAGGTCAGGCAGGGGGCGCAAAGAGGCCTGAGCAGTTCTTC	CASSQGQAGGAKRPEQFF
TRBJ1-1	TRBV6-4	12	NA	TRBD1	TGTGCCAGCCGAGAGAAACAGGGGAAAGCTTTCTTT	CASREKQGKAFF
TRBJ1-1	TRBV18	14	NA	NA	TGTGCCAGCTCACCAGAACAGAGCAACACTGAAGCTTTCTTT	CASSPEQSNTEAFF
TRBJ1-6	TRBV19	15	NA	NA	TGTGCCAGTAGTATGCAGGGAGGGTATAATTCACCCCTCCACTTT	CASSMQGGYNSPLHF
TRBJ1-6	TRBV6-4	15	once	TRBD1	TGTGCCAGCAGCGAGTGGACAGGGGTTAATTCACCCCTCCACTTT	CASSEWTGVNSPLHF
TRBJ1-3	TRBV19	14	NA	NA	TGTGCCAGTAGTCAGGGTGCGACTGGAAACACCATATATTTT	CASSQGATGNTIYF
TRBJ1-5	TRBV6-1	13	NA	TRBD1	TGTGCCAGCAGTACAGGGGGCTGGCAGCCCCAGCATTTT	CASSTGGWQPQHF
TRBJ2-5	TRBV5-5	14	NA	NA	TGTGCCAGCAGCTTGGGGGCAACTCAAGAGACCCAGTACTTC	CASSLGATQETQYF
TRBJ2-7	TRBV6-6	16	few	TRBD2	TGTGCCAGCAGTCCACGGGGCGGGGGAAACCTATACGAGCAGTACTTC	CASSPRGGGNLYEQYF
TRBJ1-6	TRBV5-4	14	few	NA	TGTGCCAGCAGCCTAAGACAGGATAATTCACCCCTCCACTTT	CASSLRQDNSPLHF
TRBJ2-5	TRBV4-3	16	few	TRBD2	TGCGCCAGCAGCCAGGTGGGGGGACTAGCCCTAGAGACCCAGTACTTC	CASSQVGGLALETQYF
TRBJ1-1	TRBV18	15	NA	NA	TGTGCCAGCTCACCCTCGCAGGATCCGAACACTGAAGCTTTCTTT	CASSPSQDPNTEAFF
TRBJ2-1	TRBV7-3	15	few	TRBD2	TGTGCCAGCAGCCCGGGACTAGCGGACTACAATGAGCAGTTCTTC	CASSPGLADYNEQFF
TRBJ2-3	TRBV7-2	14	NA	NA	TGTGCCAGCAGCATACAGCGGTTCACAGATACGCAGTATTTT	CASSIQRFTDTQYF
TRBJ1-5	TRBV10-3	14	few	NA	TGTGCCATCAGTGAGTCAACAGGAAATCAGCCCCAGCATTTT	CAISESTGNQPQHF
TRBJ1-5	TRBV10-3	13	NA	TRBD1	TGTGCCACGGGACAGGCGACAGATCAGCCCCAGCATTTT	CATGQATDQPQHF
TRBJ2-7	TRBV5-1	14	NA	NA	TGCGCCAGCAGCGGGGGGTCCTATTCCTACGAGCAGTACTTC	CASSGGSYSYEQYF
TRBJ2-3	TRBV5-1	17	NA	TRBD1	TGCGCCAGCAGCTTGTGGGGACAGGGAGCATACACAGATACGCAGTATTTT	CASSLWGQGAYTDTQYF